This T cell receptor beta chain was documented in a study of blood T cell repertoires in COVID-19. Study in general: Both acute and convalescent COVID-19 samples were obtained from the United States, Italy and Spain. T cells, B-cell-depleted T cells, or PBMCs provided the cDNA or gDNA that served as material.

Methods used by the authors: Amplification from reference gene primers served as the basis for estimated nucleated cell counts. Produced via immunoSEQ multiplex PCR; TCRdb's table is partial and in-frame only. V and J calls and clone size are given by that table; D and trimming were obtained from the DNA. Of 50,000 to 80,000 clones in the sample, around 83% were seen once. Trimming shortened V by 0 bases and J by 4 bases, and 18 bases separated the two germline ends. Germline CDR1 is ENHRY and CDR2 is SYGVKD. The CDR3 contains 17 residues. The sequenced sample consisted of peripheral blood. The sequence was collected from a woman aged 55-70 years with acute or convalescent COVID-19. The chain is built from TRBV10-3 and TRBJ1-2; D may be TRBD1 (5 bases). Here the CDR3 reads CAISESEKGRDFYGYTF. For the CDR3, the DNA is TGTGCCATCAGTGAGTCGGAGAAGGGCAGGGACTTCTATGGCTACACCTTC.